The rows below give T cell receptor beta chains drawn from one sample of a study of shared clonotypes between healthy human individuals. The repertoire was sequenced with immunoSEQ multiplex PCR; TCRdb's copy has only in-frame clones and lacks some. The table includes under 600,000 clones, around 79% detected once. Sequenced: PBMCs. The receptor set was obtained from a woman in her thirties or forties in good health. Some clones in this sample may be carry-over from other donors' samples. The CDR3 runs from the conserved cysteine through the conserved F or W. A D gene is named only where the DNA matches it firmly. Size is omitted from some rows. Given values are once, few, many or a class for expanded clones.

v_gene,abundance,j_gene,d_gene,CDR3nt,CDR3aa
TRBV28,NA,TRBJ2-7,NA,TGTGCCAGCAGTAAAAGACGGAACTCCTACGAGCAGTACTTC,CASSKRRNSYEQYF
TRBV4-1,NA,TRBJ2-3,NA,TGCGCCAGCAGCCCCACTTGGGCAGGGGGCACAGATACGCAGTATTTT,CASSPTWAGGTDTQYF
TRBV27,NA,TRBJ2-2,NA,TGTGCCAGCGGACCCCGTGTCGGGGAGCTGTTTTTT,CASGPRVGELFF
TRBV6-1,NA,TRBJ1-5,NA,TGTGCCAGCAGTAGACGCCCGGGGTCCCAGCCCCAGCATTTT,CASSRRPGSQPQHF
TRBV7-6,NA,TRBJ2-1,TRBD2,TGTGCCAGCAGCCGGACTAGCGGGCAATACAATGAGCAGTTCTTC,CASSRTSGQYNEQFF
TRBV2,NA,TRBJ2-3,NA,TGTGCCAGCAGAGTGATCCTTAGCACAGATACGCAGTATTTT,CASRVILSTDTQYF
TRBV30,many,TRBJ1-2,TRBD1,TGTGCCTGGAGACGGGACAGGAGTAACTATGGCTACACCTTC,CAWRRDRSNYGYTF
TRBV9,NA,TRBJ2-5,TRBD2,TGTGCCAGCAGCGTAGGCGGACTAGCGGGAGGAAAGGGAGAGACCCAGTACTTC,CASSVGGLAGGKGETQYF
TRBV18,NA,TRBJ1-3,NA,TGTGCCAGCTCACCAGGCAGCTCTGGAAACACCATATATTTT,CASSPGSSGNTIYF
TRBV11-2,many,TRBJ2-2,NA,TGTGCCAGCAGCTTAGAAGTGGGGGCGTTAGACACCGGGGAGCTGTTTTTT,CASSLEVGALDTGELFF